Listed below are T cell receptor beta chains from one sample, sequenced in a study of CD8+ T cells in alopecia areata. Profiled with immunoSEQ multiplex PCR; TCRdb holds only in-frame clones, not every one. The sample yields 70,000 to 95,000 clones, about 53% seen once. The sample comprised NKG2D-high CD8+ T cells sorted from blood. Receptors were obtained from a human donor with alopecia areata. CDR3s include the opening cysteine and the closing phenylalanine or tryptophan. A D gene is named only where the DNA matches it firmly. The listing skips clone size in some rows; elsewhere it reads once, few, many or a size class.

d_call | j_call | clone_size | v_call | cdr3_aa | cdr3_nt
- | TRBJ2-7 | - | TRBV4-1 | CASSHGQGSYEQYF | TGCGCCAGCAGCCACGGGCAGGGGTCCTACGAGCAGTACTTC
- | TRBJ2-7 | - | TRBV7-9 | CASSSTWEQYF | TGTGCCAGCAGCTCGACATGGGAGCAGTACTTC
- | TRBJ2-3 | - | TRBV29-1 | CSVEAESTDTQYF | TGCAGCGTTGAGGCAGAGAGCACAGATACGCAGTATTTT
- | TRBJ2-1 | - | TRBV5-6 | CASSRPWGVAYNEQFF | TGTGCCAGCAGCCGACCTTGGGGAGTAGCATACAATGAGCAGTTCTTC
- | TRBJ2-1 | - | TRBV23-1 | CASSLYGGLAYNEQFF | TGCGCCAGCAGCTTGTACGGGGGACTTGCCTACAATGAGCAGTTCTTC
TRBD2 | TRBJ2-5 | - | TRBV7-2 | CASSGEGETQYF | TGTGCCAGCAGCGGGGAGGGAGAGACCCAGTACTTC
- | TRBJ2-1 | - | TRBV6-4 | CASSDPNQGNEQFF | TGTGCCAGCAGTGACCCAAATCAGGGTAATGAGCAGTTCTTC
TRBD1 | TRBJ2-7 | - | TRBV29-1 | CSARDSHYEQYF | TGCAGCGCCCGGGACAGTCACTACGAGCAGTACTTC
- | TRBJ2-4 | - | TRBV2 | CASSEVGGTKNIQYF | TGTGCCAGCAGTGAAGTAGGGGGGACCAAAAACATTCAGTACTTC
- | TRBJ2-7 | once | TRBV11-2 | CASSLGTYYNYEQYF | TGTGCCAGCAGCTTAGGGACTTATTACAACTACGAGCAGTACTTC
- | TRBJ2-3 | few | TRBV29-1 | CSVDIGWSDTQYF | TGCAGCGTGGATATAGGGTGGTCAGATACGCAGTATTTT
- | TRBJ1-6 | - | TRBV11-2 | CASSKARGKNSPLHF | TGTGCCAGCAGCAAAGCGCGGGGGAAGAATTCACCCCTCCACTTT
- | TRBJ2-1 | - | TRBV18 | CASSAAGGSYNEQFF | TGTGCCAGCTCGGCGGCCGGGGGATCCTACAATGAGCAGTTCTTC
- | TRBJ1-2 | - | TRBV6-5 | CASSYFATERSGYTF | TGTGCCAGCAGTTACTTTGCCACGGAGCGTAGCGGCTACACCTTC
- | TRBJ2-7 | - | TRBV29-1 | CSVEGGQQEQYF | TGCAGCGTTGAGGGTGGACAGCAAGAGCAGTACTTC
- | TRBJ1-1 | - | TRBV7-9 | CASSLGPWPEAFF | TGTGCCAGCAGCTTGGGACCCTGGCCTGAAGCTTTCTTT
- | TRBJ2-7 | - | TRBV15 | CATSRFGGAGEQYF | TGTGCCACCAGCAGATTTGGAGGGGCGGGCGAGCAGTACTTC
- | TRBJ2-5 | - | TRBV4-1 | CASSQEFRGGETQYF | TGCGCCAGCAGCCAAGAATTCAGGGGCGGAGAGACCCAGTACTTC
- | TRBJ1-2 | - | TRBV20-1 | CSAVSYGYTF | TGCAGTGCTGTCAGCTATGGCTACACCTTC
- | TRBJ2-7 | few | TRBV27 | CASSLKAAGVYEQYF | TGTGCCAGCAGTTTAAAGGCGGCCGGGGTTTACGAGCAGTACTTC
- | TRBJ1-2 | - | TRBV5-1 | CASSSEGTRDGYTF | TGCGCCAGCAGCTCGGAAGGGACGAGGGACGGCTACACCTTC
- | TRBJ2-7 | - | TRBV25-1 | CASSGSYEQYF | TGTGCCAGCAGTGGCTCCTACGAGCAGTACTTC
TRBD2 | TRBJ2-3 | - | TRBV5-1 | CASSSTSGGPMDTQYF | TGCGCCAGCAGCTCTACTAGCGGGGGGCCAATGGATACGCAGTATTTT
- | TRBJ2-7 | once | TRBV28 | CASSSQVRGGHEQYF | TGTGCCAGCAGCTCCCAAGTGCGGGGCGGTCACGAGCAGTACTTC
- | TRBJ2-1 | few | TRBV5-4 | CASSSPGSNEQFF | TGTGCCAGCAGCTCCCCCGGGAGTAATGAGCAGTTCTTC
TRBD2 | TRBJ2-5 | - | TRBV29-1 | CSVDRAGGKETQYF | TGCAGCGTTGATCGAGCGGGAGGAAAAGAGACCCAGTACTTC
- | TRBJ2-1 | - | TRBV6-6 | CASSYPTPYNEQFF | TGTGCCAGCAGTTACCCTACACCGTACAATGAGCAGTTCTTC
- | TRBJ2-3 | few | TRBV14 | CASSQEVFTDTQYF | TGTGCCAGCAGCCAAGAAGTGTTCACAGATACGCAGTATTTT
- | TRBJ2-7 | - | TRBV10-1 | CASSNDPLGYEQYF | TGCGCCAGCAGCAACGACCCGTTGGGCTACGAGCAGTACTTC
- | TRBJ1-1 | few | TRBV11-2 | CASTDSDLAFF | TGTGCCAGCACCGATTCAGATTTGGCTTTCTTT
- | TRBJ2-1 | many | TRBV28 | CASSLEGSEQFF | TGTGCCAGCAGTTTAGAGGGAAGCGAGCAGTTCTTC
- | TRBJ2-2 | few | TRBV6-5 | CASSLTNTGELFF | TGTGCCAGCAGTTTAACGAACACCGGGGAGCTGTTTTTT
- | TRBJ2-5 | - | TRBV21-1 | CASSKEDREKTQYF | TGTGCCAGCAGCAAAGAGGACAGGGAGAAGACCCAGTACTTC
- | TRBJ2-2 | - | TRBV2 | CASIRSDTGELFF | TGTGCCAGCATCAGGTCCGACACCGGGGAGCTGTTTTTT
- | TRBJ2-7 | - | TRBV28 | CASSLTRRRYEQYF | TGTGCCAGCAGCCTAACCCGACGGAGGTACGAGCAGTACTTC
- | TRBJ1-4 | few | TRBV7-8 | CASSSVGKLFF | TGTGCCAGCAGCTCGGTGGGAAAACTGTTTTTT
- | TRBJ2-5 | - | TRBV25-1 | CASSGTSFGATQYF | TGTGCCAGCAGTGGTACTAGTTTTGGCGCGACCCAGTACTTC
TRBD1 | TRBJ2-3 | - | TRBV25-1 | CASSTDRDRGGADTQYF | TGTGCCAGCAGCACAGACCGGGACAGGGGAGGGGCAGATACGCAGTATTTT
TRBD2 | TRBJ2-5 | - | TRBV15 | CATSLGGVAQYF | TGTGCCACCAGCTTGGGAGGGGTAGCCCAGTACTTC
TRBD2 | TRBJ2-7 | - | TRBV18 | CASSPRAGHPPYEQYF | TGTGCCAGCTCACCACGAGCGGGGCATCCCCCCTACGAGCAGTACTTC
- | TRBJ2-5 | few | TRBV21-1 | CASSKATEETQYF | TGTGCCAGCAGCAAAGCTACAGAAGAGACCCAGTACTTC
- | TRBJ2-4 | - | TRBV27 | CASSLSIRGNIQYF | TGTGCCAGCAGTTTATCGATCAGGGGAAACATTCAGTACTTC
- | TRBJ2-7 | - | TRBV5-1 | CASSKTQDSSSYEQYF | TGCGCCAGCAGCAAGACACAGGATTCCAGCTCCTACGAGCAGTACTTC
- | TRBJ2-7 | - | TRBV6-6 | CASSLRGSYEQYF | TGTGCCAGCAGTTTACGCGGGTCCTACGAGCAGTACTTC
- | TRBJ2-7 | few | TRBV5-5 | CASSSPGGVDEQYF | TGTGCCAGCAGCTCCCCGGGCGGGGTCGACGAGCAGTACTTC
- | TRBJ2-1 | - | TRBV2 | CASSDIYLSVNNEQFF | TGTGCCAGCAGTGACATTTACCTGTCCGTGAACAATGAGCAGTTCTTC
- | TRBJ2-4 | few | TRBV28 | CASSPSGAKNIQYF | TGTGCCAGCAGTCCCTCGGGAGCCAAAAACATTCAGTACTTC
- | TRBJ2-3 | - | TRBV5-1 | CASGDEGLWSTDTQYF | TGCGCCAGCGGCGATGAGGGGCTATGGAGCACAGATACGCAGTATTTT
TRBD1 | TRBJ2-7 | - | TRBV30 | CAWRGQGLSKQYF | TGTGCCTGGAGGGGACAGGGTTTATCGAAGCAGTACTTC
- | TRBJ2-1 | - | TRBV29-1 | CSVVPPTYNEQFF | TGCAGCGTTGTGCCGCCGACATACAATGAGCAGTTCTTC
- | TRBJ2-5 | few | TRBV14 | CASSLPGQGETQYF | TGTGCCAGCAGCCTCCCGGGGCAGGGGGAGACCCAGTACTTC
- | TRBJ2-1 | - | TRBV7-2 | CASSLWRGGNEQFF | TGTGCCAGCAGCTTGTGGAGGGGAGGCAATGAGCAGTTCTTC
- | TRBJ2-3 | - | TRBV7-2 | CASSPLVADTQYF | TGTGCCAGCAGCCCTCTCGTGGCAGATACGCAGTATTTT
- | TRBJ2-7 | - | TRBV30 | CAWSYPGVPYEQYF | TGTGCCTGGAGTTACCCGGGAGTACCCTACGAGCAGTACTTC
TRBD1 | TRBJ2-5 | - | TRBV5-4 | CASSSLDREQETQYF | TGTGCCAGCAGCTCCTTGGACAGGGAGCAAGAGACCCAGTACTTC